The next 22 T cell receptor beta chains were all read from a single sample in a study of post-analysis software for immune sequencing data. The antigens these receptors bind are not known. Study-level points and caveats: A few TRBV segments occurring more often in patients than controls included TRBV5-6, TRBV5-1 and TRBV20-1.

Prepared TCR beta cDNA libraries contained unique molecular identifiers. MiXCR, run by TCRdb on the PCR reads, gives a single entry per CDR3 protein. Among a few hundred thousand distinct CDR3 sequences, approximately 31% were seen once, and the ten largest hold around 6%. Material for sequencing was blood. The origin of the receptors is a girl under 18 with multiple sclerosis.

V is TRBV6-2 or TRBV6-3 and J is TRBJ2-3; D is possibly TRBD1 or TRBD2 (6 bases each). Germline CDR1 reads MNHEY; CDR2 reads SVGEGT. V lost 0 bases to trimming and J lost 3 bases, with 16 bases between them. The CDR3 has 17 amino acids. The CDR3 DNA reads TGTGCCAGCAGTTACTCGCCGGCTGGGGGGCTTACAGATACGCAGTATTTT. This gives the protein CASSYSPAGGLTDTQYF.

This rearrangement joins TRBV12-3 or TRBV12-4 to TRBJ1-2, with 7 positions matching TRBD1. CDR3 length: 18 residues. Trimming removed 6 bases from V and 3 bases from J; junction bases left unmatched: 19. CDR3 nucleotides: TGTGCCAGCAGATACGACAGGGTTGAGACTAGTGGGGACTATGGCTACACCTTC. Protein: CASRYDRVETSGDYGYTF.

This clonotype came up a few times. The CDR3 region has the DNA TGCAGTGCTACTGAGGGGCCCGGGCCCACCCAGTACTTC. This gives the protein CSATEGPGPTQYF. The chain combines TRBV20-1 with TRBJ2-5; D possibly uses TRBD1 or TRBD2 (5 bases each). The germline CDR1 and CDR2 sequences are DFQATT and SNEGSKA (reference sequence). V was trimmed by 4 bases and J by 8 bases, leaving 17 bases between them. The CDR3 has 13 amino acids.

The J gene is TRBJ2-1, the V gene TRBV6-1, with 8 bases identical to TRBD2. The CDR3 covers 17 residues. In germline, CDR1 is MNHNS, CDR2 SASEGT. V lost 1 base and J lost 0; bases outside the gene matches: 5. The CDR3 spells CASSEDLLADSYNEQFF. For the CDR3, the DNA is TGTGCCAGCAGTGAAGACCTACTAGCGGACTCCTACAATGAGCAGTTCTTC.

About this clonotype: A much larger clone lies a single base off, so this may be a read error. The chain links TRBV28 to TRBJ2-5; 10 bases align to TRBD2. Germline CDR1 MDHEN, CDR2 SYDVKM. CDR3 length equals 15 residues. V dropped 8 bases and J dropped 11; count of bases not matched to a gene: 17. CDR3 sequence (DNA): TGTGCCAGCGGCTTAGCGGGGGGTTCCTACAATGAGCAGTACTTC. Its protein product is CASGLAGGSYNEQYF.

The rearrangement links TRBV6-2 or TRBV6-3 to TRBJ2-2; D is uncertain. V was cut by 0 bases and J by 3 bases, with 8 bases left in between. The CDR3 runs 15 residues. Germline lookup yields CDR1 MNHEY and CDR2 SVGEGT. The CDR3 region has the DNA TGTGCCAGCAGTTACTCGTCGACTTACACCGGGGAGCTGTTTTTT. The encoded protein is CASSYSSTYTGELFF.

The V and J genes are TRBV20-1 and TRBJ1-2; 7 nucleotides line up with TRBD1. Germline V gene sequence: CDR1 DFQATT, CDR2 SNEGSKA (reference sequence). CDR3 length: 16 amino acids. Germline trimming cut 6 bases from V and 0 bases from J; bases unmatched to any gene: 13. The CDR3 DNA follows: TGCAGTGCGCCGGGCTCGGGACAGCTGACTAACTATGGCTACACCTTC. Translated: CSAPGSGQLTNYGYTF.

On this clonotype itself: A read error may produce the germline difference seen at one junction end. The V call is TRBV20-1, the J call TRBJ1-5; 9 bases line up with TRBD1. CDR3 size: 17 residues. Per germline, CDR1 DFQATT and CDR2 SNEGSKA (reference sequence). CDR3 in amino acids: CSASQPGQGFSSQPQHF. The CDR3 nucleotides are TGCAGTGCTAGCCAGCCGGGACAGGGTTTTAGCAGTCAGCCCCAGCATTTT.

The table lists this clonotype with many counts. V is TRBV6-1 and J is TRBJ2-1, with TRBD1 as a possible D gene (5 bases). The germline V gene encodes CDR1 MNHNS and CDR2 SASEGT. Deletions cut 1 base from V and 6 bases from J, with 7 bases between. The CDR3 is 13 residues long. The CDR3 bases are TGTGCCAGCAGTGAAGTAAGGGGCAATGAGCAGTTCTTC. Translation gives CASSEVRGNEQFF.

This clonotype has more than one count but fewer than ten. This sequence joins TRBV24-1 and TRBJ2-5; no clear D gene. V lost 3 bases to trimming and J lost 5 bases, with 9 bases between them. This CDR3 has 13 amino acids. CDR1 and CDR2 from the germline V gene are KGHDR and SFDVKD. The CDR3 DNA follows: TGTGCCACCAGTGATACATGGAAGGAGACCCAGTACTTC. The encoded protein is CATSDTWKETQYF.

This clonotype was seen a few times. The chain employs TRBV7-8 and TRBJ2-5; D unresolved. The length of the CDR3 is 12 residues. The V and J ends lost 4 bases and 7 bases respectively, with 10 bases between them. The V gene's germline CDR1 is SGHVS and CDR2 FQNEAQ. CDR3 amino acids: CASSSSVGTQYF. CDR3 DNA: TGTGCCAGCAGCTCGTCGGTGGGGACCCAGTACTTC.

This CDR3 reads CASSRTSGGAKDEQFF. The CDR3 DNA sequence: TGTGCCAGCAGTCGGACTAGCGGGGGGGCCAAGGATGAGCAGTTCTTC. This rearrangement joins TRBV6-5 to TRBJ2-1; 15 bases match TRBD2. Losses at the gene ends were 5 bases for V and 8 bases for J; bases not matched to a gene: 7. This CDR3 spans 16 amino acids. Germline V gene data show CDR1 as MNHEY and CDR2 as SVGAGI.

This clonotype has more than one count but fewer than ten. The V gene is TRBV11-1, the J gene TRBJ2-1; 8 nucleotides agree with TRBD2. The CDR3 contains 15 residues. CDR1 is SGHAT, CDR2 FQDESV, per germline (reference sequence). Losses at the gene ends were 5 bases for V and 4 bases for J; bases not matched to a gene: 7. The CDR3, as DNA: TGTGCCAGCAGCCCAAGACTAGCGCTGTACAATGAGCAGTTCTTC. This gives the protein CASSPRLALYNEQFF.

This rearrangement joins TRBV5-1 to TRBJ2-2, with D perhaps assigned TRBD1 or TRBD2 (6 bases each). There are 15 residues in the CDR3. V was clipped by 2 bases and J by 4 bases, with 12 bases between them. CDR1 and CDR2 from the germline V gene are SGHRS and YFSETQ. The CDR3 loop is CASSFGGGPTGELFF. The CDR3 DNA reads TGCGCCAGCAGCTTTGGAGGGGGGCCCACCGGGGAGCTGTTTTTT.

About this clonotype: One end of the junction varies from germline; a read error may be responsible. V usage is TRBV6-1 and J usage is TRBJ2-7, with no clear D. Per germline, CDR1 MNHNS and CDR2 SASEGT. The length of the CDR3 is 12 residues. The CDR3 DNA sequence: TGTGCCGGCAGTGGCTACACCTACGAGCAGTACTTC. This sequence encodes CAGSGYTYEQYF.

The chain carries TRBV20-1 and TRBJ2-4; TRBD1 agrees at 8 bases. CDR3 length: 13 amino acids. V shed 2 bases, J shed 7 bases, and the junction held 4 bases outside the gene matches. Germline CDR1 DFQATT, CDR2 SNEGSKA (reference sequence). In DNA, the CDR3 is TGCAGTGCTAGAAGACAGGGGAAGAACATTCAGTACTTC. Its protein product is CSARRQGKNIQYF.

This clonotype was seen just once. The DNA for the CDR3 is TGCAGTGCTACTAGACAGGTTAGCAATCAGCCCCAGCATTTT. Translating gives CSATRQVSNQPQHF. This chain connects TRBV20-1 to TRBJ1-5; tentative D call: TRBD1 (6 bases). This CDR3 contains 14 residues. CDR1 is DFQATT, CDR2 SNEGSKA, per germline (reference sequence). Trimming removed 4 bases from V and 0 bases from J, with 10 bases in between.

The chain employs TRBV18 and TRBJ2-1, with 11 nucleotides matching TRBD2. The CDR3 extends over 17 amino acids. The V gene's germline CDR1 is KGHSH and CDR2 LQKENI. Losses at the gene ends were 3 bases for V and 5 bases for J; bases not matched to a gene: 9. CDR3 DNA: TGTGCCAGCTCACCTCCTTGGGCTAGCGGGGGGCACAATGAGCAGTTCTTC. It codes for CASSPPWASGGHNEQFF.

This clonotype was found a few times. In nucleotides, the CDR3 is TGCAGTGCTAGAGGGGCGGGGGGGGCAGATACGCAGTATTTT. Encoded protein: CSARGAGGADTQYF. J is TRBJ2-3 and V is TRBV20-1; 9 nucleotides agree with TRBD2. The junction had 3 bases not matched to a gene; V was cut back by 1 base and J by 4 bases. The germline V gene encodes CDR1 DFQATT and CDR2 SNEGSKA (reference sequence). There are 14 residues in the CDR3.

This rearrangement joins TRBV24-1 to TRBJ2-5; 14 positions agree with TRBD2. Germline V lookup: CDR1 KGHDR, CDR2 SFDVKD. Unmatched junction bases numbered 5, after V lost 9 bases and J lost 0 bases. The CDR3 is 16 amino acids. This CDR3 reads CATGGTSGGNQETQYF. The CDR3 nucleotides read TGTGCCACCGGCGGGACTAGCGGGGGCAACCAAGAGACCCAGTACTTC.

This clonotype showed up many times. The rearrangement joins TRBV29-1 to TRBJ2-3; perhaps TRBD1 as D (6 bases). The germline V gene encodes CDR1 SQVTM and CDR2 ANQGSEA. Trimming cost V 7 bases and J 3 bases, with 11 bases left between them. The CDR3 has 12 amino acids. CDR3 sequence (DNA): TGCAGCGCGACAGGCAGGACAGATACGCAGTATTTT. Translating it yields CSATGRTDTQYF.

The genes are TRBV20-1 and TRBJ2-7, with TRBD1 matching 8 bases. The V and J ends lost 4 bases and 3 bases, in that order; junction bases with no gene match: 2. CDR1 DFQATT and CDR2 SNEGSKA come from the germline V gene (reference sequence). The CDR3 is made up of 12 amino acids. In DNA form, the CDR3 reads TGCAGTGCTACAGGGGGCCGCTACGAGCAGTACTTC. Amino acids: CSATGGRYEQYF.